This entry lists 22 T cell receptor beta chains sequenced from one sample in a study of blood T cell repertoires in COVID-19. TCRdb keeps only in-frame clones here, not all; method: immunoSEQ multiplex PCR. The profile shows about 95,000 clones, around nine tenths of them singletons. Sequenced sample: peripheral blood. These receptors were collected from a man aged 55 to 69 with COVID-19, enrolled during active disease.

A single count supports this clone. This chain connects TRBV19 to TRBJ1-1, with TRBD1 as a possible D gene (5 bases). This CDR3 has 13 residues. V lost 2 bases and J 6 bases, leaving 10 bases between the germline ends. Looked up from germline, CDR1 is LNHDA and CDR2 is SQIVND (reference sequence). The CDR3: CASSILSGSEAFF. The DNA of the CDR3 is TGTGCCAGTAGTATATTATCAGGGTCTGAAGCTTTCTTT.

This clone was picked up a small number of times. The chain recombines TRBV4-1 with TRBJ2-5; 8 nucleotides match TRBD2. Germline-derived CDR1 and CDR2 are MGHRA and YSYEKL. This CDR3 spans 17 amino acids. V dropped 0 bases and J dropped 5; count of bases not matched to a gene: 11. CDR3 DNA: TGCGCCAGCAGCCAAGATCTAAGCGGGAGTGGGTCGGAGACCCAGTACTTC. This sequence encodes CASSQDLSGSGSETQYF.

This chain joins TRBV27 and TRBJ2-5; 7 bases map to TRBD2. V shed 8 bases and J 5 bases; nucleotides not matched to a gene: 14. The germline gives CDR1 MNHEY, CDR2 SMNVEV (reference sequence). The CDR3 contains 15 residues. The CDR3 coding sequence is TGTGCCAGCTCCACCGGGGGGAAGGGGACGGAGACCCAGTACTTC. Protein sequence: CASSTGGKGTETQYF.

This rearrangement joins TRBV23-1 to TRBJ2-4, with TRBD1 as a possible D gene (6 bases). TRBV23-1 is an ORF for which the function is uncertain. Trimming stripped 0 bases from V and 0 bases from J, with 9 bases between. The CDR3 spans 16 residues. In nucleotides, the CDR3 is TGCGCCAGCAGTCAATCGTCACAGGGAGCCAAAAACATTCAGTACTTC. Its translation: CASSQSSQGAKNIQYF.

The chain couples TRBV29-1 to TRBJ2-1; tentatively, D is TRBD2 (6 bases). Trimming removed 4 bases from V and 5 bases from J, with 18 bases in between. Looked up from germline, CDR1 is SQVTM and CDR2 is ANQGSEA. The CDR3 runs 15 residues. The CDR3 sequence is CSVAFSSALNNEQFF. For the CDR3, the DNA is TGCAGCGTTGCCTTTTCTAGCGCACTGAACAATGAGCAGTTCTTC.

V is TRBV4-3 and J is TRBJ1-6; D perhaps matches TRBD1 (6 bases). The length of the CDR3 is 14 residues. Germline V CDR1 and CDR2: LGHNA, YSLEER. The ends were cut back, 0 bases at V and 7 bases at J, with 7 bases in the middle. CDR3 in DNA: TGCGCCAGCAGCCAAGAAGGACAGAATTCACCCCTCCACTTT. This codes for CASSQEGQNSPLHF.

The V gene is TRBV3-1 (or the pseudogene TRBV3-2), the J gene TRBJ2-7; D may be TRBD1 (5 bases). Germline assignment: CDR1 LGHDT and CDR2 YNNKEL (reference sequence). The V and J ends lost 0 bases and 4 bases respectively, with 10 bases between them. This CDR3 comprises 14 residues. The CDR3 nucleotides read TGTGCCAGCAGCCAAGATCCGCAGGGTTACGAGCAGTACTTC. Its protein product is CASSQDPQGYEQYF.

The rearrangement links TRBV5-1 to TRBJ2-3; possibly TRBD2 for D (6 bases). The V and J ends lost 0 bases and 0 bases respectively, with 8 bases between them. This CDR3 is built from 15 residues. CDR1 SGHRS and CDR2 YFSETQ come from the germline V gene. In DNA form, the CDR3 reads TGCGCCAGCAGCTTGGGCGGGACGAGCACAGATACGCAGTATTTT. Amino acid sequence: CASSLGGTSTDTQYF.

V is TRBV4-2 and J is TRBJ2-7, with TRBD1 matching 7 bases. This CDR3 is 15 amino acids long. The germline V gene has CDR1 LGHNA and CDR2 YNFKEQ. After removal of 1 base from V and 2 bases from J, the junction contained 5 bases not matched to a gene. The CDR3 here is CASSQVGQATYEQYF. The CDR3 DNA sequence: TGTGCCAGCAGCCAAGTTGGACAGGCTACCTACGAGCAGTACTTC.

This clone was seen a single time. This sequence joins TRBV5-1 and TRBJ2-1; a possible D gene is TRBD2 (5 bases). Germline-derived CDR1 and CDR2 are SGHRS and YFSETQ. Trimming took 5 bases from V and 0 from J, leaving 18 bases between them. This CDR3 has 17 residues. The CDR3 DNA follows: TGCGCCAGCAGTAAGGACTCTATAGCAAGCTCCTACAATGAGCAGTTCTTC. This sequence encodes CASSKDSIASSYNEQFF.

The genes are TRBV7-9 and TRBJ1-1, with a possible D match to TRBD1 (5 bases). V lost 0 bases to trimming and J lost 4 bases, with 12 bases between them. This CDR3 is built from 15 residues. Germline-derived CDR1 and CDR2 are SEHNR and FQNEAQ (reference sequence). The CDR3 coding sequence is TGTGCCAGCAGCTTAGCCGGCCGCCAGGGCACTGAAGCTTTCTTT. Residues: CASSLAGRQGTEAFF.

This chain's CDR3 is CASSLDSPRGYGYTF. The CDR3 coding sequence is TGCGCCAGCAGCTTGGACTCCCCCAGAGGCTATGGCTACACCTTC. V is TRBV5-1 and J is TRBJ1-2; no reliable D call. The CDR3 has 15 amino acids. CDR1 is SGHRS, CDR2 YFSETQ, per germline. Trimming shortened V by 0 bases and J by 4 bases, and 13 bases separated the two germline ends.

The CDR3 DNA sequence: TGTGCCAGCACCCAGACAGGGGGATACACTGAAGCTTTCTTT. It is translated as CASTQTGGYTEAFF. The chain joins TRBV6-1 to TRBJ1-1, with TRBD1 identical over 9 bases. The CDR3 extends over 14 amino acids. V was pared by 7 bases and J by 3 bases, with 6 bases of the junction left unmatched. Germline V gene lookup returns CDR1 MNHNS and CDR2 SASEGT.

The J gene is TRBJ2-7, the V gene TRBV6-5; 10 bases line up with TRBD2. The germline gives CDR1 MNHEY, CDR2 SVGAGI. The CDR3 loop spans 15 amino acids. With 6 bases clipped from V and 0 bases from J, the junction kept 5 bases outside the gene matches. In DNA, the CDR3 is TGTGCCAGCAGATCTAGCGGGAGCCACTCCTACGAGCAGTACTTC. It codes for CASRSSGSHSYEQYF.

The chain uses TRBV9 and TRBJ2-1, with 8 bases that match TRBD2. This CDR3 spans 13 amino acids. Trimming at V came to 4 bases and at J to 7 bases, leaving 4 bases not matched to a gene. CDR1 SGDLS and CDR2 YYNGEE come from the germline V gene. CDR3 sequence: CASSPRLANEQFF. CDR3 DNA sequence: TGTGCCAGCAGCCCCAGACTAGCGAATGAGCAGTTCTTC.

The chain couples TRBV14 to TRBJ2-2, with a weak D call TRBD1 (6 bases). The germline CDR1 and CDR2 sequences are SGHDN and FVKESK. V was shortened by 6 bases and J by 3 bases, with 11 bases between the two germline ends. The CDR3 is 14 residues long. The CDR3 DNA sequence: TGTGCCAGCAGACGACAGGTGGACACCGGGGAGCTGTTTTTT. This sequence encodes CASRRQVDTGELFF.

V and J are TRBV3-1 (or the pseudogene TRBV3-2) and TRBJ1-1; TRBD1 might be the D (5 bases). The CDR3 is 13 amino acids. V was cut by 1 base and J by 7 bases, with 10 bases left in between. CDR1 LGHDT and CDR2 YNNKEL come from the germline V gene (reference sequence). The chain's CDR3 is CASSQGAGIEAFF. The DNA for the CDR3 is TGTGCCAGCAGCCAAGGGGCAGGGATTGAAGCTTTCTTT.

This clone appeared once. V gene TRBV25-1 combines with J gene TRBJ2-2; 7 bases map to TRBD1. V shed 5 bases, J shed 6 bases, and the junction held 9 bases outside the gene matches. There are 15 residues in the CDR3. The germline gives CDR1 MGHDK, CDR2 SYGVNS. The CDR3 spells CASSNTGEGAGELFF. CDR3 bases: TGTGCCAGCAGTAATACAGGGGAAGGGGCCGGGGAGCTGTTTTTT.

The chain recombines TRBV6-1 with TRBJ2-7, with 11 bases lining up with TRBD2. The length of the CDR3 is 15 residues. V shed 5 bases, J shed 4 bases, and the junction held 7 bases outside the gene matches. Germline V CDR1 and CDR2: MNHNS, SASEGT. For the CDR3, the DNA is TGTGCCAGCAGTAACAGACTAGCGGGACAATACGAGCAGTACTTC. This gives the protein CASSNRLAGQYEQYF.

About this clone itself: In the same sample, other DNA sequences code for this CDR3. The rearrangement uses TRBV19 and TRBJ2-7, with D possibly TRBD1 on 6 matching bases. The CDR3 has 16 amino acids. Germline CDR1 is LNHDA and CDR2 is SQIVND (reference sequence). V lost 3 bases to trimming and J lost 2 bases, with 17 bases between them. The CDR3 nucleotides are TGTGCCAGTAGTATTTTTAGGGGGAATCGGGCCTACGAGCAGTACTTC. Translating it yields CASSIFRGNRAYEQYF.

J is TRBJ1-5 and V is TRBV18; 11 bases are a match to TRBD1. Germline assignment: CDR1 KGHSH and CDR2 LQKENI. The CDR3 loop spans 16 amino acids. J gave up 4 bases and V 3 bases, and 5 bases lay outside the gene matches. The CDR3 sequence is CASSPGTGGLNQPQHF. In DNA form, the CDR3 reads TGTGCCAGCTCACCGGGGACAGGGGGTTTGAATCAGCCCCAGCATTTT.

The chain combines TRBV5-1 with TRBJ1-4; 7 bases fit TRBD1. V lost 4 bases to trimming and J lost 2 bases; unmatched junction nucleotides: 5. Looked up from germline, CDR1 is SGHRS and CDR2 is YFSETQ. This CDR3 has 15 residues. The CDR3 protein is CASSEDRVTNEKLFF. CDR3 coding DNA: TGCGCCAGCAGCGAAGACAGGGTCACTAATGAAAAACTGTTTTTT. Full variable domain (missing parts from reference TRBV5-1 and TRBJ1-4): KAGVTQTPRYLIKTRGQQVTLSCSPISGHRSVSWYQQTPGQGLQFLFEYFSETQRNKGNFPGRFSGRQFSNSRSEMNVSTLELGDSALYLCASSEDRVTNEKLFFGSGTQLSVL.